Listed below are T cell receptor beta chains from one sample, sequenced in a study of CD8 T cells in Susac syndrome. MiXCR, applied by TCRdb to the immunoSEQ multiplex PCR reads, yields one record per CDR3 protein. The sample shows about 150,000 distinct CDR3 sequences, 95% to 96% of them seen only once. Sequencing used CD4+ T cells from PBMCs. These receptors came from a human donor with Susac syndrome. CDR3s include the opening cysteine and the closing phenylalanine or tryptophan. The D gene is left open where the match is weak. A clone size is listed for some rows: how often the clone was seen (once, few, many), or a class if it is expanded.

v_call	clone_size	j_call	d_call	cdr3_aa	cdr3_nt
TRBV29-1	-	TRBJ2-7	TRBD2	CSVARDSGGYEQYF	TGCAGCGTTGCAAGGGACAGCGGGGGGTACGAGCAGTACTTC
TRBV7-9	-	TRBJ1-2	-	CASSLPRARGHINYGYTF	TGTGCCAGCAGCTTACCCCGGGCGCGGGGACACATTAACTATGGCTACACCTTC
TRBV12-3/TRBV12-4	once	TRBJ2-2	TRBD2	CASSLDLSGANTGELFF	TGTGCCAGCAGTTTAGATCTTAGCGGGGCGAACACCGGGGAGCTGTTTTTT
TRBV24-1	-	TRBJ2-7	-	CATSDAGGQPNLQYF	TGTGCCACCAGTGACGCCGGGGGGCAGCCAAACCTGCAGTACTTC
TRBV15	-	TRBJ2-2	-	CATRAGNTGELFF	TGTGCCACCAGGGCAGGGAACACCGGGGAGCTGTTTTTT
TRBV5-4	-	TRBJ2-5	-	CASSFREVGGTQYF	TGTGCCAGCAGCTTCAGGGAAGTTGGGGGGACCCAGTACTTC
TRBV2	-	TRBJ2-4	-	CASSVGAVSVWDIQYF	TGTGCCAGCAGTGTTGGGGCAGTTTCGGTTTGGGACATTCAGTACTTC
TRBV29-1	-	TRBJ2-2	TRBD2	CSVGTSSSGELFF	TGCAGCGTTGGGACTAGTTCTTCCGGGGAGCTGTTTTTT
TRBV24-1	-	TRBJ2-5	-	CATSDLGGTQYF	TGTGCCACCAGTGATTTGGGGGGGACCCAGTACTTC
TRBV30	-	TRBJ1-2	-	CASERSPGGYTF	TGTGCCTCCGAACGGAGTCCGGGTGGCTACACCTTC
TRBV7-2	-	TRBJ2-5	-	CASTLAGAVETQYF	TGTGCCAGCACCCTTGCAGGGGCGGTAGAGACCCAGTACTTC
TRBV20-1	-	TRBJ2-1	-	CSANVLGKSSYNEQFF	TGCAGTGCCAATGTTTTAGGGAAAAGCTCCTACAATGAGCAGTTCTTC
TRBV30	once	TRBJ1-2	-	CAWGGLSYTF	TGTGCCTGGGGTGGGCTTAGCTACACCTTC
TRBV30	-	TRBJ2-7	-	CAWKRTAVSYEQYF	TGTGCCTGGAAGAGGACAGCTGTCTCCTACGAGCAGTACTTC
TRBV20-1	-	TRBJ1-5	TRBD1	CSALRQGVGNQPQHF	TGCAGTGCTCTAAGACAGGGGGTTGGTAATCAGCCCCAGCATTTT
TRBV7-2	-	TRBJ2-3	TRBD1	CASSSWDRTDTQYF	TGTGCCAGCAGCTCCTGGGACAGGACAGATACGCAGTATTTT
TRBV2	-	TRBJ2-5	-	CASSQTGTHGETQYF	TGTGCCAGCAGCCAAACCGGGACTCACGGGGAGACCCAGTACTTC
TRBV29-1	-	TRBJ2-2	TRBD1	CSVGTGGANTGELFF	TGCAGCGTAGGGACAGGGGGCGCGAACACCGGGGAGCTGTTTTTT
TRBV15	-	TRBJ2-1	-	CATSNPAWQSSYNEQFF	TGTGCCACCAGTAATCCGGCCTGGCAAAGCTCCTACAATGAGCAGTTCTTC
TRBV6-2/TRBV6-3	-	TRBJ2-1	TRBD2	CASSRPGLAGGNEQFF	TGTGCCAGCAGCCGACCGGGACTAGCGGGGGGTAATGAGCAGTTCTTC
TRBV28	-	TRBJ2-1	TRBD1	CASSRGDRGSSEQFF	TGTGCCAGCAGCCGTGGGGACAGGGGTTCCAGTGAGCAGTTCTTC
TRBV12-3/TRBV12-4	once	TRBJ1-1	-	CASNHPGWGGTEAFF	TGTGCCAGCAACCACCCCGGATGGGGGGGGACTGAAGCTTTCTTT
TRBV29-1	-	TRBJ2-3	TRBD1	CSARQGTTDTQYF	TGCAGCGCGAGACAGGGGACCACAGATACGCAGTATTTT
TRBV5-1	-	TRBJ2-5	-	CASSVTTARQETQYF	TGCGCCAGCAGCGTGACGACAGCCAGACAAGAGACCCAGTACTTC
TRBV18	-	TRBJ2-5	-	CASSPDETQYF	TGTGCCAGCTCACCAGACGAGACCCAGTACTTC
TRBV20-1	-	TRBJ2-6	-	CSARSGGSSSGANVLTF	TGCAGTGCTAGATCGGGTGGCAGCTCGAGCGGGGCCAACGTCCTGACTTTC
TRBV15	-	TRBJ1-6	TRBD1	CATSRDVPQGSPLHF	TGTGCCACCAGCAGAGATGTACCACAGGGGTCACCCCTCCACTTT
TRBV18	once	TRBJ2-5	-	CASSPLGTLGVETQYF	TGTGCCAGCTCACCACTCGGGACCCTAGGCGTGGAGACCCAGTACTTC
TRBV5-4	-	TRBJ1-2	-	CASSLDRAGYTF	TGTGCCAGCAGCTTGGACAGGGCTGGCTACACCTTC
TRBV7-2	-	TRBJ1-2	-	CASSFDAANYGYTF	TGTGCCAGCAGCTTCGACGCCGCTAACTATGGCTACACCTTC
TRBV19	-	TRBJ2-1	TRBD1	CASSASGTGGYEQFF	TGTGCCAGTAGTGCCTCCGGGACAGGGGGGTATGAGCAGTTCTTC
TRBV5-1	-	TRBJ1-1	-	CASSLVQATEAFF	TGCGCCAGCAGCTTGGTTCAGGCAACTGAAGCTTTCTTT
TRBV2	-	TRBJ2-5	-	CASSEILEGTQYF	TGTGCCAGCAGTGAAATACTGGAAGGGACCCAGTACTTC
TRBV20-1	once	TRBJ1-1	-	CSARAGYFEAFF	TGCAGTGCTAGAGCTGGGTACTTCGAAGCTTTCTTT
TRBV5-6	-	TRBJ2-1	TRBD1	CASSFWTGTHEQFF	TGTGCCAGCAGCTTTTGGACAGGGACCCATGAGCAGTTCTTC
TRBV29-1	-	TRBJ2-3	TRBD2	CSVTPLSSGADTQYF	TGCAGCGTTACCCCCCTTTCTAGCGGGGCGGATACGCAGTATTTT
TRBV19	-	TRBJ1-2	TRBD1	CASSIGVTGAGYTF	TGTGCCAGTAGTATCGGGGTGACAGGGGCTGGCTACACCTTC
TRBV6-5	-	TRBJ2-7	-	CATGTGTLYEQYF	TGTGCCACCGGTACCGGGACCCTCTACGAGCAGTACTTC
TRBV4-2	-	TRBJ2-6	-	CASSQGTSGANVLTF	TGTGCCAGCAGCCAGGGGACGTCGGGGGCCAACGTCCTGACTTTC
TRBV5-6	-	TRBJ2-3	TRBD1	CASSSRQGARRFADTQYF	TGTGCCAGCAGCAGTAGACAGGGGGCTCGACGTTTTGCAGATACGCAGTATTTT
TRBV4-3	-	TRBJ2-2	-	CASSQGPNTGELFF	TGCGCCAGCAGCCAAGGTCCGAACACCGGGGAGCTGTTTTTT
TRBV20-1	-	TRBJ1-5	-	CSARDGRNNQPQHF	TGCAGTGCTAGAGATGGCAGGAACAATCAGCCCCAGCATTTT
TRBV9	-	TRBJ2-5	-	CASSVADWQGAPVTQYF	TGTGCCAGCAGCGTAGCTGATTGGCAGGGAGCCCCAGTGACCCAGTACTTC
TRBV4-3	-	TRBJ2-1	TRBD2	CASSQGRSGRGEQFF	TGCGCCAGCAGCCAAGGAAGGAGCGGGAGGGGGGAGCAGTTCTTC
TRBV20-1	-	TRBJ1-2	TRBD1	CSAPDRGLKGYTF	TGCAGTGCACCGGACAGGGGGCTGAAGGGCTACACCTTC
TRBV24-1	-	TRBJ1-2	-	CATRNSLGGYTF	TGTGCCACCAGGAACTCCTTAGGTGGCTACACCTTC
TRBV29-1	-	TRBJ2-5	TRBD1	CSVDVREDRGQYQETQYF	TGCAGCGTTGATGTAAGGGAAGATCGGGGACAGTACCAAGAGACCCAGTACTTC
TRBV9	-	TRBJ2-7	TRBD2	CASSPGTSVSYEQYF	TGTGCCAGCAGCCCCGGGACTAGCGTGTCCTACGAGCAGTACTTC
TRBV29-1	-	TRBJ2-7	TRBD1	CSASGTGNYEQYF	TGCAGCGCATCCGGGACAGGCAACTACGAGCAGTACTTC